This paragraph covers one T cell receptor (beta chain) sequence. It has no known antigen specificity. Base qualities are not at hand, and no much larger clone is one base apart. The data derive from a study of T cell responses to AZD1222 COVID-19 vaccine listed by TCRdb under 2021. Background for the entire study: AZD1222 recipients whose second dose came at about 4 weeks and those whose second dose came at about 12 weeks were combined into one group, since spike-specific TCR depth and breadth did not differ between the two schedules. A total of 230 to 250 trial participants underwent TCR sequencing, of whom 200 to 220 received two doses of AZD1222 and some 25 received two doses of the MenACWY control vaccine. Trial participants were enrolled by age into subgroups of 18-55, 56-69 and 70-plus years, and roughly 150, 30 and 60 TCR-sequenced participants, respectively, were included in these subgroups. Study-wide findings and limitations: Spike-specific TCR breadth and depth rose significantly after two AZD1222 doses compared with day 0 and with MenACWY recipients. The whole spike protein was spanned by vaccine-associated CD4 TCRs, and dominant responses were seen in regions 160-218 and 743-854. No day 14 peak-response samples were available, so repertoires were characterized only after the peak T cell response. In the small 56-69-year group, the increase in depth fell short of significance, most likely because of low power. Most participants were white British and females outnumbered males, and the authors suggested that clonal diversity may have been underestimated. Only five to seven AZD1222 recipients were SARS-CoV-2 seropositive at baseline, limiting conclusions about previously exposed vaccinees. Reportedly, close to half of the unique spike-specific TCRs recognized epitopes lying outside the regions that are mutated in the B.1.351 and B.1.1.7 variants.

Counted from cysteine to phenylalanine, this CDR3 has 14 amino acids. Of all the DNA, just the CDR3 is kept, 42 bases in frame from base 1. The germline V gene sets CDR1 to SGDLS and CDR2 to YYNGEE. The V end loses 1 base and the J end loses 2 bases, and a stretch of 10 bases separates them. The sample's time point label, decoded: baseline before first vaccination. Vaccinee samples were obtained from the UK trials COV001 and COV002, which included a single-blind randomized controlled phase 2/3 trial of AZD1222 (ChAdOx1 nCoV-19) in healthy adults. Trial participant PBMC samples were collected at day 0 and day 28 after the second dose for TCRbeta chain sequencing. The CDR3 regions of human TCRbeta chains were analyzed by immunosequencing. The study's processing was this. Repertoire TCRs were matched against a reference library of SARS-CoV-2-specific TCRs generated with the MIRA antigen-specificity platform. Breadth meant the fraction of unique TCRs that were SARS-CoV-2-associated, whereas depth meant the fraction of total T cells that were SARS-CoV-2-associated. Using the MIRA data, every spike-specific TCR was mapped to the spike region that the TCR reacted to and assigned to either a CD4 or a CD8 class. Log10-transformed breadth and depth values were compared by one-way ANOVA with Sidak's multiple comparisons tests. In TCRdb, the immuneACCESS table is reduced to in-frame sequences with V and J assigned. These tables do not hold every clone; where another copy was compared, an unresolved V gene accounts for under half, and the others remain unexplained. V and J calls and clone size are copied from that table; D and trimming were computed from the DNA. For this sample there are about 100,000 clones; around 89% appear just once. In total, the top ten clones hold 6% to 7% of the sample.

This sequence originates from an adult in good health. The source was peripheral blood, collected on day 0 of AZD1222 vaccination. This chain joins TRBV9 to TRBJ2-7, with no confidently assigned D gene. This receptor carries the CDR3 CASSVIPGTYEQYF. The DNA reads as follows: TGTGCCAGCAGCGTAATCCCCGGAACCTACGAGCAGTACTTC.